This passage covers 10 T cell receptor beta chains from one sample sequenced in a study of vaccination and CD4 T cells after COVID-19. Which antigens these TCRs recognize remains unknown. At the Johns Hopkins FTIC core, DNA taken from cultured CD4+ T cells was sequenced by way of the Oncomine TCR Beta short-read assay. TCRdb re-called the PCR reads with MiXCR, one entry per CDR3 protein. The top ten hold roughly 4% of the sample, which has about 24,000 distinct CDR3 sequences, roughly 40% seen once. Time point here: late sampling 161 to 241 days after vaccination in a few convalescent patients. Sample treatment: approximately nine-day PBMC culture with coronavirus spike peptide pools or control peptides (ViraFEST assay). Sequenced here: CD4+ T cells from blood, cultured in vitro, sampled about 7 months after SARS-CoV-2 vaccination. The receptors here all came from a human donor who had recovered from COVID-19.

The rearrangement links TRBV20-1 to TRBJ2-1; maybe TRBD1 (6 bases). The CDR3 length is 13 residues. Germline loops: CDR1 DFQATT, CDR2 SNEGSKA (reference sequence). Trimming removed 3 bases from V and 4 bases from J, with 10 bases in between. The chain's CDR3 is CSASGTSYNEQFF. In nucleotides, the CDR3 is TGCAGTGCTAGTGGGACATCGTACAATGAGCAGTTCTTC.

This chain connects TRBV6-1 to TRBJ1-5; D uncertain. The germline V gene has CDR1 MNHNS and CDR2 SASEGT. CDR3 length: 15 residues. Trimming shortened V by 7 bases and J by 0 bases, and 13 bases separated the two germline ends. The CDR3 bases are TGTGCCAGCATAAACATGGCTTATAGCAATCAGCCCCAGCATTTT. It yields the protein CASINMAYSNQPQHF.

V is TRBV28 and J is TRBJ2-2, with 7 bases aligning to TRBD1. Per the germline V gene, CDR1 is MDHEN and CDR2 is SYDVKM. Germline trimming cut 5 bases from V and 5 bases from J; bases unmatched to any gene: 8. The CDR3 runs 15 residues. Here the CDR3 DNA reads TGTGCCAGCAGTGCATACAGGGGATGGACCGGGGAGCTGTTTTTT. Its translation: CASSAYRGWTGELFF.

The chain employs TRBV7-8 and TRBJ2-7; a weak D match, TRBD1 (6 bases). This CDR3 has 13 residues. The V and J ends lost 6 bases and 4 bases respectively, with 13 bases between them. The V gene's germline CDR1 is SGHVS and CDR2 FQNEAQ. CDR3 loop: CASSRRQDYEQYF. DNA of the CDR3: TGTGCCAGCAGTCGTCGACAGGATTACGAGCAGTACTTC.

This clonotype appeared a few times. The chain is built from TRBV7-9 and TRBJ1-6, with no clear D. Germline values: CDR1 SEHNR, CDR2 FQNEAQ (reference sequence). V was clipped by 2 bases and J by 6 bases, with 20 bases between them. The CDR3 runs to 18 residues. CDR3 nucleotide sequence: TGTGCCAGCAGCTTATCCTCCGCGTCACAGAGCTTTAATTCACCCCTCCACTTT. This codes for CASSLSSASQSFNSPLHF.

The V and J genes are TRBV28 and TRBJ1-5; possibly TRBD1 for D (6 bases). The V end was cut by 4 bases, the J end by 4 bases, with 11 bases between. The germline CDR1 and CDR2 sequences are MDHEN and SYDVKM. There are 14 residues in the CDR3. CDR3 coding DNA: TGTGCCAGCAGTTCTACTCAGGGGAATCAGCCCCAGCATTTT. Translation gives CASSSTQGNQPQHF.

This chain uses TRBV20-1 with TRBJ2-5, with TRBD2 matching over 13 bases. The CDR3 consists of 16 residues. Trimming cost V 0 bases and J 1 base; bases outside gene matches: 2. In germline, CDR1 is DFQATT, CDR2 SNEGSKA (reference sequence). CDR3 region: CSARDRTSGSQETQYF. The CDR3 DNA follows: TGCAGTGCTAGAGATCGGACTAGCGGGAGCCAAGAGACCCAGTACTTC.

This clonotype was counted between two and nine times. CDR3 DNA sequence: TGTGCCAGCAGCCCCCTGACTAGCCGCTACGAACAAGAGACCCAGTACTTC. It is translated as CASSPLTSRYEQETQYF. The chain is built from TRBV7-6 and TRBJ2-5; 7 nucleotides line up with TRBD2. V dropped 5 bases and J dropped 2; count of bases not matched to a gene: 14. The CDR3 totals 17 residues. Looked up from germline, CDR1 is SGHVS and CDR2 is FNYEAQ.

This sequence joins TRBV7-9 and TRBJ2-3; no clear D. Trimming removed 3 bases at V and 2 bases at J, with 9 bases between. This CDR3 spans 14 amino acids. Germline loops: CDR1 SEHNR, CDR2 FQNEAQ (reference sequence). CDR3 amino acids: CASSFLLNTDTQYF. The CDR3 DNA sequence: TGTGCCAGCAGCTTCCTCCTGAACACAGATACGCAGTATTTT.

This clonotype was observed a handful of times. The chain combines TRBV6-1 with TRBJ1-5; 12 nucleotides agree with TRBD1. V lost 5 bases and J lost 6; bases outside the gene matches: 2. This CDR3 spans 14 amino acids. Germline-derived CDR1 and CDR2 are MNHNS and SASEGT. CDR3 bases: TGTGCCAGCAGTAGGGACAGGGGGCGTCAGCCCCAGCATTTT. It yields the protein CASSRDRGRQPQHF.